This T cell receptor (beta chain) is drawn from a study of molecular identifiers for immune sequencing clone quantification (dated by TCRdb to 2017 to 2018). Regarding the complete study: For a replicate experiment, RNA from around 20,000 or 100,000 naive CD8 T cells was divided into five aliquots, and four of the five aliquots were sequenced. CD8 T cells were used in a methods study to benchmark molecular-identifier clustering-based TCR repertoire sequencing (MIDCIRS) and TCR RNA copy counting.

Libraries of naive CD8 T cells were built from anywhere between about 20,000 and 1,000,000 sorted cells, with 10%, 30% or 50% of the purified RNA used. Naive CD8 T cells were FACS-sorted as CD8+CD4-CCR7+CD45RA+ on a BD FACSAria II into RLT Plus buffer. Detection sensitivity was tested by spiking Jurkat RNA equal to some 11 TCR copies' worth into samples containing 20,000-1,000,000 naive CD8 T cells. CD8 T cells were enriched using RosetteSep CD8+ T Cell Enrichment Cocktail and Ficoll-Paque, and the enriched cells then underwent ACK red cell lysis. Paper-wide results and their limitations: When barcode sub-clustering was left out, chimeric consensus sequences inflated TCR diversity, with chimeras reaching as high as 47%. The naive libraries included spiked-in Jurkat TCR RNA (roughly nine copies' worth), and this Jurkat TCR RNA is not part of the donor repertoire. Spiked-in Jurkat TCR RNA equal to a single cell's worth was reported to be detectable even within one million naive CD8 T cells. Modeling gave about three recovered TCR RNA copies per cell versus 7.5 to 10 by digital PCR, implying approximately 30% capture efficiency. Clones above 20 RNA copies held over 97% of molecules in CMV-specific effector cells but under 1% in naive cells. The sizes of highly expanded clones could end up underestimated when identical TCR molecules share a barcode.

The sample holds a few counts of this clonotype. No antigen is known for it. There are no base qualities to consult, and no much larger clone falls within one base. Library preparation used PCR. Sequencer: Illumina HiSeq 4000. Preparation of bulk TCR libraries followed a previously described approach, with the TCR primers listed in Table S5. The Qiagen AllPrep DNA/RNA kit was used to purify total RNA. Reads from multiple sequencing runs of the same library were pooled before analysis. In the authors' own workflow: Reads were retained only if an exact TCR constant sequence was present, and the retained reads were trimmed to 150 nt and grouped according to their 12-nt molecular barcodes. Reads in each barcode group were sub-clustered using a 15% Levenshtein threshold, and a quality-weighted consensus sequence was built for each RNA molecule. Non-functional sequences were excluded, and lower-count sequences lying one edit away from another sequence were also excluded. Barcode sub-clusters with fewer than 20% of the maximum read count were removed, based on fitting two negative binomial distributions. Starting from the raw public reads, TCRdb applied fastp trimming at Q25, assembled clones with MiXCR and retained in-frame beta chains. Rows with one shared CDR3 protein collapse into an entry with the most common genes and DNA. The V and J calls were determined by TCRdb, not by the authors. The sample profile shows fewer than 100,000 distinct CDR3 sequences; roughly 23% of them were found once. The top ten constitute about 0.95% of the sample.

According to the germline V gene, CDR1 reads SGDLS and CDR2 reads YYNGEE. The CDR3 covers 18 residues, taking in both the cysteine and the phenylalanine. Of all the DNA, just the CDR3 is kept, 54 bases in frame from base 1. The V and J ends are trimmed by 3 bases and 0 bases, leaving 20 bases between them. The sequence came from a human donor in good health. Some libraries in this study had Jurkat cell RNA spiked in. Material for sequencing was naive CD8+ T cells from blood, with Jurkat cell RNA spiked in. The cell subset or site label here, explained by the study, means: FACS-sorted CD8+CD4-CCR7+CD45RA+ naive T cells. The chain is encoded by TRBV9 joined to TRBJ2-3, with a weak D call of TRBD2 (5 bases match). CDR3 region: CASSGGPQRLGSTDTQYF. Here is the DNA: TGTGCCAGCAGCGGAGGGCCGCAGCGGCTAGGAAGCACAGATACGCAGTATTTT.